This T cell receptor beta chain was documented in a study of T cells after somatic rescue of genetic block. Clones were sequenced by immunoSEQ multiplex PCR, and TCRdb holds only the in-frame ones, with some missing. The table lists roughly 71,000 clones, approximately 91% of them singletons. Germline CDR1 is SGDLS and CDR2 is YYNGEE. CDR3 length: 15 amino acids. Losses at the gene ends were 0 bases for V and 1 base for J; bases not matched to a gene: 3. The sequencing input was peripheral blood mononuclear cells (PBMCs). This receptor was taken from a man younger than 45. The V and J genes are TRBV9 and TRBJ2-5; 7 bases match TRBD2. The CDR3 DNA sequence: TGTGCCAGCAGCGTAGCGGGAGGCCCCCAAGAGACCCAGTACTTC. Translation: CASSVAGGPQETQYF.